Following are 24 T cell receptor beta chains from one sample sequenced in a study of a mutant IDH1 vaccine in newly diagnosed glioma. Generated by immunoSEQ multiplex PCR, the TCRdb table keeps only in-frame clones and is missing some. The sample comprises about 25,000 clones, around 70% of which are singletons, and 11% rests with the top ten. Time point defined: week 11, during vaccination. In every dose of vaccine, 300 ug of mutant IDH1 20-mer peptide was given alongside topical imiquimod. For these TCRs, the target antigens are not known. Sample: peripheral blood mononuclear cells (PBMCs), taken from a glioma patient whose treatment included an IDH1 peptide vaccine. The source is a man aged 18 to 30 with glioma. Some clones in this sample may be carry-over from other donors' samples.

The DNA of the CDR3 is TGTGCCAGCAGGCTACAGGGAATTTACGAGCAGTACTTC. It specifies CASRLQGIYEQYF. The chain employs TRBV6-6 and TRBJ2-7, with a tentative D call TRBD1 (6 bases). V lost 6 bases to trimming and J lost 4 bases, with 13 bases between them. The germline V gene has CDR1 MNHNY and CDR2 SVGAGI (reference sequence). The CDR3 totals 13 residues.

CDR3 sequence: CASSQGAYEQYF. The CDR3 DNA is TGTGCCAGCAGCCAGGGGGCCTACGAGCAGTACTTC. The genes are TRBV6-5 and TRBJ2-7; 7 nucleotides line up with TRBD1. From germline, CDR1 is MNHEY and CDR2 SVGAGI. The CDR3 spans 12 residues. The ends lost 6 bases at V and 2 bases at J; junction bases unmatched: 1.

This rearrangement joins TRBV19 to TRBJ1-5; 10 nucleotides line up with TRBD1. CDR3 length equals 16 residues. CDR1 is LNHDA, CDR2 SQIVND, per germline (reference sequence). Losses at the gene ends were 5 bases for V and 4 bases for J; bases not matched to a gene: 8. The CDR3 spells CASSPTDRGRNQPQHF. In DNA, the CDR3 is TGTGCCAGTAGTCCGACTGACAGGGGGCGAAATCAGCCCCAGCATTTT.

V gene TRBV9 combines with J gene TRBJ1-4; D remains unclear. The CDR3 consists of 15 residues. V was cut by 0 bases and J by 7 bases, with 13 bases left in between. Germline CDR1 reads SGDLS; CDR2 reads YYNGEE. The CDR3 spells CASSVGGNQREKLFF. The CDR3 DNA reads as TGTGCCAGCAGCGTAGGCGGGAACCAACGTGAAAAACTGTTTTTT.

The chain recombines TRBV5-6 with TRBJ2-1; tentatively, D is TRBD1 or TRBD2 (6 bases each). The germline V gene encodes CDR1 SGHDT and CDR2 YYEEEE. The ends were cut back, 3 bases at V and 7 bases at J, with 23 bases in the middle. The CDR3 length is 17 residues. The CDR3 loop reads CASSWAVAELRGNEQFF. Here the CDR3 DNA reads TGTGCCAGCAGCTGGGCGGTAGCGGAGCTTAGGGGGAATGAGCAGTTCTTC.

The V call is TRBV19, the J call TRBJ2-7; D possibly corresponds to TRBD1 (5 bases). CDR1 and CDR2 (germline): LNHDA, SQIVND (reference sequence). Trimming stripped 3 bases from V and 0 bases from J, with 12 bases between. The CDR3 has 15 amino acids. The CDR3 loop reads CASSIGQGSSYEQYF. DNA of the CDR3: TGTGCCAGTAGTATCGGGCAGGGAAGCTCCTACGAGCAGTACTTC.

This chain joins TRBV5-1 and TRBJ2-1; 10 bases fit TRBD1. Trimming removed 3 bases from V and 3 bases from J; junction bases left unmatched: 6. The CDR3 is 16 residues long. Germline V gives CDR1 SGHRS, CDR2 YFSETQ. In DNA form, the CDR3 reads TGCGCCAGCAGCTCAAAGGGACAGGGGAGCTACAATGAGCAGTTCTTC. Encoded protein: CASSSKGQGSYNEQFF.

This sequence joins TRBV7-9 and TRBJ2-5; D unresolved. Between the trimmed V and J ends, which lost 2 bases and 2 bases, there was a span of 3 bases. The CDR3 extends over 12 amino acids. Germline-derived CDR1 and CDR2 are SEHNR and FQNEAQ (reference sequence). CDR3 DNA sequence: TGTGCCAGCAGCTTAACACAAGAGACCCAGTACTTC. Encoded protein: CASSLTQETQYF.

This clone was picked up a small number of times. The DNA of the CDR3 is TGTGCCTGGAAAGCAGGGGTTGCAATGAACACTGAAGCTTTCTTT. This gives the protein CAWKAGVAMNTEAFF. This chain connects TRBV30 to TRBJ1-1, with D possibly TRBD1 on 6 matching bases. Trimming removed 4 bases from V and 0 bases from J, with 15 bases in between. CDR3 length equals 15 residues. CDR1 is GTSNPN, CDR2 SVGIG, per germline (reference sequence).

The rearrangement uses TRBV29-1 and TRBJ2-7, with D perhaps TRBD2 (6 bases). Germline CDR1 is SQVTM and CDR2 is ANQGSEA. The CDR3 has 14 amino acids. V was shortened by 5 bases and J by 3 bases, with 17 bases between the two germline ends. CDR3 in amino acids: CSVSLRLASYEQYF. The CDR3 DNA reads as TGCAGCGTTTCCTTGCGGCTAGCGAGCTACGAGCAGTACTTC.

This rearrangement joins TRBV4-3 to TRBJ1-4; D is perhaps TRBD1 (5 bases). This CDR3 spans 15 amino acids. Trimming pared 0 bases from V and 8 bases from J, leaving 13 bases between. Germline CDR1 is LGHNA and CDR2 is YSLEER. Here the CDR3 DNA reads TGCGCCAGCAGCCAAGATTGGGACCGACCGGAAAAACTGTTTTTT. It specifies CASSQDWDRPEKLFF.

J is TRBJ1-2 and V is TRBV5-6, with TRBD1 as a possible D gene (5 bases). The V and J ends lost 2 bases and 4 bases respectively, with 12 bases between them. CDR3 length: 14 residues. Per the germline V gene, CDR1 is SGHDT and CDR2 is YYEEEE. CDR3 sequence reads: CASSFNGGSYGYTF. CDR3 nucleotides: TGTGCCAGCAGCTTCAACGGGGGTAGCTATGGCTACACCTTC.

This chain joins TRBV5-6 and TRBJ1-5, with 8 positions matching TRBD1. The CDR3 extends over 15 amino acids. Germline CDR1 SGHDT, CDR2 YYEEEE. After removal of 2 bases from V and 4 bases from J, the junction contained 5 bases not matched to a gene. CDR3: CASSFWTGYNQPQHF. The CDR3 nucleotides are TGTGCCAGCAGCTTCTGGACAGGGTATAATCAGCCCCAGCATTTT.

The rearrangement joins TRBV19 to TRBJ2-7; D not resolved. Germline CDR1 reads LNHDA; CDR2 reads SQIVND (reference sequence). V lost 6 bases and J 2 bases, leaving 17 bases between the germline ends. This CDR3 is 15 amino acids long. For the CDR3, the DNA is TGTGCCAGTAGCAACCCCGGGTCCGTAGCCTACGAGCAGTACTTC. The encoded protein is CASSNPGSVAYEQYF.

This chain uses TRBV5-1 with TRBJ2-5, with D tentatively TRBD2 (6 bases). The CDR3 has 13 amino acids. Germline V gene data show CDR1 as SGHRS and CDR2 as YFSETQ. The V end was cut by 0 bases, the J end by 3 bases, with 6 bases between. The chain's CDR3 is CASSLGGEETQYF. The CDR3 DNA sequence: TGCGCCAGCAGCTTGGGCGGGGAAGAGACCCAGTACTTC.

This clone showed up just once. The chain couples TRBV13 to TRBJ2-7; 7 bases line up with TRBD1. The CDR3 runs 15 residues. The germline gives CDR1 PRHDT, CDR2 FYEKMQ (reference sequence). V lost 0 bases, J lost 2 bases, and 4 bases stayed unmatched. The DNA for the CDR3 is TGTGCCAGCAGCTTAGGACAGACAGGGACCTACGAGCAGTACTTC. Translated, it gives CASSLGQTGTYEQYF.

This clone was seen only a few times. V is TRBV27 and J is TRBJ2-1, with a tentative D call TRBD1 (5 bases). Germline values: CDR1 MNHEY, CDR2 SMNVEV (reference sequence). The V gene lost 6 bases and the J gene lost 6 bases, with 12 bases spanning the gap. This CDR3 contains 13 residues. CDR3: CASRPLGVNEQFF. In DNA, the CDR3 is TGTGCCAGCAGACCTTTAGGGGTCAATGAGCAGTTCTTC.

This clone showed up just a few times. This chain uses TRBV6-5 with TRBJ1-1, with 7 positions matching TRBD1. Germline CDR1 is MNHEY and CDR2 is SVGAGI. The CDR3 consists of 13 residues. The V segment lost 7 bases and the J segment 1 base; nucleotides outside the gene matches: 3. The CDR3 here is CASIRTGNTEAFF. The CDR3 coding sequence is TGTGCCAGCATCAGGACAGGGAACACTGAAGCTTTCTTT.

V and J are TRBV7-8 and TRBJ1-3; possibly TRBD1 for D (5 bases). Between the trimmed V and J ends, which lost 3 bases and 4 bases, there was a span of 16 bases. Germline CDR1 and CDR2: SGHVS and FQNEAQ. The CDR3 spans 16 residues. CDR3: CASSLGTGRRGNTIYF. The CDR3 region has the DNA TGTGCCAGCAGCTTGGGGACGGGGAGGCGAGGAAACACCATATATTTT.

The chain has TRBV30 and TRBJ2-7; no definite D call. Per germline, CDR1 GTSNPN and CDR2 SVGIG (reference sequence). V was clipped by 0 bases and J by 2 bases, with 11 bases between them. The CDR3 is made up of 14 amino acids. The CDR3 DNA reads TGTGCCTGGAGTGTAAATAGGCTTCCCTACGAGCAGTACTTC. Translating gives CAWSVNRLPYEQYF.

The chain joins TRBV5-1 to TRBJ2-2; D is unresolved. Germline assignment: CDR1 SGHRS and CDR2 YFSETQ. The CDR3 covers 13 residues. V was shortened by 1 base and J by 6 bases, with 7 bases between the two germline ends. This CDR3 reads CASSLLVAGELFF. Here the CDR3 DNA reads TGCGCCAGCAGCTTGTTGGTGGCCGGGGAGCTGTTTTTT.

V is TRBV27 and J is TRBJ2-7; 10 positions match TRBD1. CDR3 length equals 14 residues. V shed 6 bases and J 3 bases; nucleotides not matched to a gene: 5. Germline lookup yields CDR1 MNHEY and CDR2 SMNVEV (reference sequence). CDR3 DNA sequence: TGTGCCAGCAGAACCCGGGACAGGGGCTACGAGCAGTACTTC. Translation: CASRTRDRGYEQYF.

The CDR3 DNA follows: TGCAGTGCTTCTAGCGGGAGGACCCAGTACTTC. Amino acids: CSASSGRTQYF. V usage is TRBV20-1 and J usage is TRBJ2-5, with TRBD2 identical over 10 bases. Losses at the gene ends were 5 bases for V and 7 bases for J; bases not matched to a gene: 1. The CDR3 runs to 11 residues. CDR1 and CDR2 (germline): DFQATT, SNEGSKA (reference sequence).

This sequence joins TRBV11-1 and TRBJ1-1, with 7 nucleotides matching TRBD1. V was clipped by 1 base and J by 2 bases; unmatched bases: 1. Germline loops: CDR1 SGHAT, CDR2 FQDESV (reference sequence). The CDR3 totals 14 residues. Written as DNA, the CDR3 is TGTGCCAGCAGCTTAGAAGGGGGCAACACTGAAGCTTTCTTT. This codes for CASSLEGGNTEAFF.